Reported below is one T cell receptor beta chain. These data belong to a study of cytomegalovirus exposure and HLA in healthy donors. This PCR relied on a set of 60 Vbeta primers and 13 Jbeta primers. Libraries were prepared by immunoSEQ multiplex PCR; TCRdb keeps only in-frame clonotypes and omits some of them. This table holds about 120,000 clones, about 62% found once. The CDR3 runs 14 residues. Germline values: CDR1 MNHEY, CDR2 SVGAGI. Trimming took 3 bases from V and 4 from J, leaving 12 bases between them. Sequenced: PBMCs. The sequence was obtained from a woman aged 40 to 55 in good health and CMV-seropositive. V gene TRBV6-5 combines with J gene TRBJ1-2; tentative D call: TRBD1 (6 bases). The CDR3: CASSYGQPTYGYTF. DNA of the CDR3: TGTGCCAGCAGTTATGGACAGCCTACCTATGGCTACACCTTC.